The rows below give T cell receptor beta chains drawn from one sample of a study of CD8 T cells in Susac syndrome. TCRdb passed the immunoSEQ multiplex PCR reads through MiXCR, listing each CDR3 protein once. The profile covers over 95,000 distinct CDR3 sequences, with less than 95% appearing a single time and over 0.1% taken by the ten largest. Material for sequencing was CD8+ T cells from PBMCs. These receptors originate from a human donor in good health. The CDR3 runs from the conserved cysteine through the conserved F or W.

j_gene | v_gene | len | CDR3aa
TRBJ2-2 | TRBV3-1 | 15 | CASSQRGPNTGELFF
TRBJ1-2 | TRBV2 | 13 | CASSEGSRQGFTF
TRBJ2-7 | TRBV11-2 | 14 | CASSSGNRGYEQYF
TRBJ1-1 | TRBV6-5 | 15 | CASSYGQGPNTEAFF
TRBJ2-6 | TRBV19 | 15 | CASKAGPGGANVLTF
TRBJ2-1 | TRBV9 | 13 | CASSVGLINEQFF
TRBJ2-3 | TRBV14 | 13 | CASSQGITDTQYF
TRBJ2-2 | TRBV10-3 | 17 | CAISDGVGGLDTGELFF
TRBJ2-1 | TRBV20-1 | 14 | CSASWAGSYNEQFF
TRBJ1-2 | TRBV19 | 17 | CASSIGADRGGFYGYTF
TRBJ2-7 | TRBV7-9 | 13 | CASSPTGMSEQYF
TRBJ1-1 | TRBV20-1 | 15 | CSASKRGPMNTEAFF
TRBJ1-1 | TRBV18 | 15 | CASSPRDRGWTEAFF
TRBJ2-1 | TRBV20-1 | 16 | CSARAYGSLSSNEQFF
TRBJ2-1 | TRBV2 | 15 | CASSDTLARSGEQFF
TRBJ1-4 | TRBV5-1 | 13 | CASSSGGNEKLFF
TRBJ2-6 | TRBV20-1 | 15 | CSARAGSAGANVLTF
TRBJ2-1 | TRBV6-5 | 15 | CASSYPTGFYNEQFF
TRBJ1-6 | TRBV28 | 18 | CASSPTIYRITYNSPLHF
TRBJ1-5 | TRBV25-1 | 14 | CASSEGWSNQPQHF
TRBJ1-1 | TRBV2 | 15 | CASSSEGQGNTEAFF
TRBJ2-7 | TRBV30 | 14 | CAWSGISGREEQYF